Listed below are T cell receptor beta chains from one sample, sequenced in a study of blood T cell repertoires in COVID-19. The data were produced by immunoSEQ multiplex PCR, yet TCRdb's version contains in-frame clones alone and is incomplete. The table shows about 150,000 clones, with roughly 88% occurring only once. The material sequenced was peripheral blood. These TCRs come from a woman in her sixties with COVID-19, enrolled during active disease. Both conserved end residues are part of each CDR3. Each record gives: D gene, clone size, V gene, J gene, CDR3 DNA, CDR3 protein. D genes are given only for firm matches. Size is omitted from some rows. Given values are once, few, many or a class for expanded clones.

.,.,TRBV5-1,TRBJ2-6,TGCGCCAGCAGCTTGGAAACAGTTGGGGCCAACGTCCTGACTTTC,CASSLETVGANVLTF
.,.,TRBV7-9,TRBJ1-2,TGTGCCAGCAGCTCCTGGATCGACAGGGGCTACACCTTC,CASSSWIDRGYTF
.,.,TRBV5-5,TRBJ2-1,TGTGCCAGCAGCTTGGTCTGGACTCTGCATGAGCAGTTCTTC,CASSLVWTLHEQFF
.,.,TRBV7-2,TRBJ1-2,TGTGCCAGCAGCTTAGGGCAGGGACTCCGCTATGGCTACACCTTC,CASSLGQGLRYGYTF
TRBD1,.,TRBV9,TRBJ2-1,TGTGCCAGCAGCGTAGCGAGGGGGCGGGCGGATGAGCAGTTCTTC,CASSVARGRADEQFF
TRBD2,.,TRBV7-2,TRBJ2-1,TGTGCCAGCAGCTTAGAGCGGGGGGGCAATGAGCAGTTCTTC,CASSLERGGNEQFF
.,.,TRBV5-1,TRBJ2-1,TGCGCCAGCAGCTTGTTGGGACATCCAACCTCCTACAATGAGCAGTTCTTC,CASSLLGHPTSYNEQFF
.,.,TRBV11-3,TRBJ2-5,TGTGCCAGCAGCTTAGGGTCTAGCGAAGAGACCCAGTACTTC,CASSLGSSEETQYF
.,.,TRBV5-1,TRBJ2-7,TGCGCCAGCAGCTTGGAGTATAGTAGCGTAGGCGAGCAGTACTTC,CASSLEYSSVGEQYF
.,few,TRBV9,TRBJ1-3,TGTGCCAGCAGCGTAGAGGCAGGGCCTGGAAACACCATATATTTT,CASSVEAGPGNTIYF